Below, one TCR beta chain is given with its context. The target antigen is unknown. This sample stems from a study of cytomegalovirus exposure and HLA in healthy donors. Overall study results and limits: A link between a missense DCLRE1C variant and TCR beta V- and J-gene trimming emerged from a later analysis. Rarity characterized most TCR sequences, yet some public TCRs appeared in many donors.

CDR3 length: 16 amino acids. The ends lost 2 bases at V and 6 bases at J; junction bases unmatched: 9. Germline V CDR1 and CDR2: ENHRY, SYGVKD. Primers: 60 Vbeta forward and 13 Jbeta reverse. The protocol was immunoSEQ multiplex PCR, while the TCRdb copy is restricted to in-frame clones and leaves out a portion. Altogether 150,000 to 200,000 clones are present, 81% being singletons, with the ten largest covering about 1.8%. Though probably carrying unrecorded immune exposures, donors were nominally healthy at sampling. This clonotype was obtained from a man aged 18 to 30 in good health and CMV-seronegative. The rearrangement links TRBV10-3 to TRBJ1-2; 10 bases agree with TRBD1. Sequencing was done on a sample of PBMCs. CDR3 residues: CAISEPPGQGNHGYTF. The CDR3 region has the DNA TGTGCCATCAGTGAGCCACCGGGACAGGGGAATCATGGCTACACCTTC.